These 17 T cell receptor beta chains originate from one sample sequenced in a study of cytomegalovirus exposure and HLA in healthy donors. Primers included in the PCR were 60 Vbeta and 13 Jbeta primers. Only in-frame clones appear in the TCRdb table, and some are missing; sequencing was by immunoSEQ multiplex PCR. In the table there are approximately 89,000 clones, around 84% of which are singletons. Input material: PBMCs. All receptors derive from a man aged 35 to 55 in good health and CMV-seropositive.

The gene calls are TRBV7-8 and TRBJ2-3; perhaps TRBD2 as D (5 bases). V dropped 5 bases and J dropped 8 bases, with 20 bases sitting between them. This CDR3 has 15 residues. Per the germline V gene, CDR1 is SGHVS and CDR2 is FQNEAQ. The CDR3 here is CASSPTSSLFGTQYF. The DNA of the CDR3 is TGTGCCAGCAGCCCCACTAGTTCCCTATTCGGTACGCAGTATTTT.

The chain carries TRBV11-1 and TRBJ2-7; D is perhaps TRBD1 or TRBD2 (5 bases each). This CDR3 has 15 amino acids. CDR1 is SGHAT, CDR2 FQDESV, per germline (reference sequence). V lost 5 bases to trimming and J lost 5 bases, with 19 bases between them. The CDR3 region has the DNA TGTGCCAGCAGCCTAGGGACGGGATCGGATAACGAGCAGTACTTC. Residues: CASSLGTGSDNEQYF.

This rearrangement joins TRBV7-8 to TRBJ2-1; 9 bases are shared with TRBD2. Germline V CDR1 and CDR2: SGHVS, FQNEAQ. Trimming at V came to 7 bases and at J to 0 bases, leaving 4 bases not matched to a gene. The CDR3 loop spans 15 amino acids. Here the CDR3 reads CASTETSGSYNEQFF. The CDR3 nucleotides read TGTGCCAGCACCGAGACTAGCGGCTCCTACAATGAGCAGTTCTTC.

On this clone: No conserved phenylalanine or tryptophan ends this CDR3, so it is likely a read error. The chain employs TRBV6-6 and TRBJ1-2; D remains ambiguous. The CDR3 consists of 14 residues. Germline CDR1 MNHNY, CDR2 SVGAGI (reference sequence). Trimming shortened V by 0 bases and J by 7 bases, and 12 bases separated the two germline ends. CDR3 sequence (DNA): TGTGCCAGCAGTTACTCTGTGAGGGCCGGTGGCTACACCCTC. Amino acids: CASSYSVRAGGYTL.

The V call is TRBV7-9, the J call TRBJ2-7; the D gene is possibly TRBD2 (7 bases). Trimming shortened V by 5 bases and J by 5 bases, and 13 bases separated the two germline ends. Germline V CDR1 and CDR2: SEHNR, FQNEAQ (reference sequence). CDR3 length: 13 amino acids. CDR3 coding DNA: TGTGCCAGCAGCCGCACAGGGACTAACGAGCAGTACTTC. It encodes CASSRTGTNEQYF.

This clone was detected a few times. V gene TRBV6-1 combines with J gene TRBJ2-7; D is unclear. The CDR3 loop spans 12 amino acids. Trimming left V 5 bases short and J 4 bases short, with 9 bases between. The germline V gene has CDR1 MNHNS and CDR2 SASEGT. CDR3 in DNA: TGTGCCAGCAGTCCTGCCGGGTACGAGCAGTACTTC. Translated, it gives CASSPAGYEQYF.

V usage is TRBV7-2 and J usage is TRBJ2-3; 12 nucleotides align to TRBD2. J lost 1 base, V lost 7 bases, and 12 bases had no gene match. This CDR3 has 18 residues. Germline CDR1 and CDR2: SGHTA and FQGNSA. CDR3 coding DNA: TGTGCCAGCACCACAGAGGAGGGACTAGCGGGCCGCACAGATACGCAGTATTTT. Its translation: CASTTEEGLAGRTDTQYF. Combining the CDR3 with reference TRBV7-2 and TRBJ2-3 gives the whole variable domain GAGVSQSPSNKVTEKGKDVELRCDPISGHTALYWYRQSLGQGLEFLIYFQGNSAPDKSGLPSDRFSAERTGGSVSTLTIQRTQQEDSAVYLCASTTEEGLAGRTDTQYFGPGTRLTVL.

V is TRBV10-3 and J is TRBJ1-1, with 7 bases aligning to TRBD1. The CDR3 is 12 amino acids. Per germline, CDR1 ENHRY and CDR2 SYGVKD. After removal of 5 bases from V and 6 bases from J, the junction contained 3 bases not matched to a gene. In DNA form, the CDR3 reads TGTGCCATCAGTCCCAGGGGGGCTGAAGCTTTCTTT. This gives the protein CAISPRGAEAFF.

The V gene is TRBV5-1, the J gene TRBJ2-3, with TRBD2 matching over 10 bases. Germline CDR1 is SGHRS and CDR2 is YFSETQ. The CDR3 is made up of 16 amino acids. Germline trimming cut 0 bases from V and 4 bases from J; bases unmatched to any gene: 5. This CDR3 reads CASSLVPSGGSDTQYF. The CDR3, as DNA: TGCGCCAGCAGCTTGGTGCCTAGCGGGGGATCAGATACGCAGTATTTT.

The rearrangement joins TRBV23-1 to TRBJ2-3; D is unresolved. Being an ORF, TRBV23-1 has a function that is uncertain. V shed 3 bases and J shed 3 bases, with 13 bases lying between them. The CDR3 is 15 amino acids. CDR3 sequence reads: CASSHKRLRTDTQYF. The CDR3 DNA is TGCGCCAGCAGTCACAAGCGTCTCCGAACAGATACGCAGTATTTT.

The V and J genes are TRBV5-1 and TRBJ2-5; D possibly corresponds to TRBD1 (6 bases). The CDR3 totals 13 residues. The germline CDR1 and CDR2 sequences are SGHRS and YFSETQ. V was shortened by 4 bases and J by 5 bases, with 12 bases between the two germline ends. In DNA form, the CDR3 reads TGCGCCAGCAGCGACGGTGGGGGCGAGACCCAGTACTTC. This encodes CASSDGGGETQYF. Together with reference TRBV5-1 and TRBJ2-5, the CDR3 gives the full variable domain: KAGVTQTPRYLIKTRGQQVTLSCSPISGHRSVSWYQQTPGQGLQFLFEYFSETQRNKGNFPGRFSGRQFSNSRSEMNVSTLELGDSALYLCASSDGGGETQYFGPGTRLLVL.

The CDR3 here is CASSGGTSGGNNEQFF. CDR3 nucleotides: TGTGCCAGCAGCGGGGGGACTAGCGGGGGGAACAATGAGCAGTTCTTC. The J gene is TRBJ2-1, the V gene TRBV7-9; 15 bases line up with TRBD2. This CDR3 has 16 residues. V shed 5 bases and J 5 bases; nucleotides not matched to a gene: 4. The germline V gene encodes CDR1 SEHNR and CDR2 FQNEAQ (reference sequence).

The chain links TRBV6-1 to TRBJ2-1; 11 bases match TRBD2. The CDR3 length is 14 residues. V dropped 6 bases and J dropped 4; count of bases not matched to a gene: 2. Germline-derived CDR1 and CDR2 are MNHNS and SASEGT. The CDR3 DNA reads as TGTGCCAGCAGGGGACTAGCGGAGTACAATGAGCAGTTCTTC. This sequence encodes CASRGLAEYNEQFF.

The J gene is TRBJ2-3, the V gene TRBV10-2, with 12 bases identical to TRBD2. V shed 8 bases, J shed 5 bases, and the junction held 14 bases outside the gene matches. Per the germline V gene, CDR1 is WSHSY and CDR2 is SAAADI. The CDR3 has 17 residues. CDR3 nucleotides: TGCGCCAGCCGCCAGACTAGCGGGGGCCACGCTGGAGATACGCAGTATTTT. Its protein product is CASRQTSGGHAGDTQYF.

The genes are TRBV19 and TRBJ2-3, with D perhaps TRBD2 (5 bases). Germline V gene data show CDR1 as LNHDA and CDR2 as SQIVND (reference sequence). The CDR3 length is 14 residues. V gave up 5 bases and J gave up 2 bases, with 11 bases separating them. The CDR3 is CASSVGINTDTQYF. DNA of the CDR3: TGTGCCAGTAGTGTCGGGATTAACACAGATACGCAGTATTTT.

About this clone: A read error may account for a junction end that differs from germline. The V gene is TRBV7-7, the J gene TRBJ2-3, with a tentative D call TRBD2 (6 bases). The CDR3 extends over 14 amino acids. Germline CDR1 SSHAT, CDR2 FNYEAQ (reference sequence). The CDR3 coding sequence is TGTGCTAGCAGCCAGGGTGCGGGGATAGATACGCAGTATTTT. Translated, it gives CASSQGAGIDTQYF.

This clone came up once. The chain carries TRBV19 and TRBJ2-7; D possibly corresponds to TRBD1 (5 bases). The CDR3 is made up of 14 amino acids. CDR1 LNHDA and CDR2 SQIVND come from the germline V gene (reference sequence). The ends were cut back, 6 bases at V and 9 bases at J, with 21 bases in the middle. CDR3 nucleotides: TGTGCCAGTAGGAGGACCGCACAGGACCGTGGGCAGTACTTC. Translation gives CASRRTAQDRGQYF.